The TCR beta chain described here comes from a study of tumor and adjacent non-tumor tissue in lung cancer. In the study overall: There were 12 adenocarcinoma, a couple of squamous cell carcinoma and 1 small cell lung cancer cases.

This CDR3 has 15 residues. On this clonotype: One end of the junction varies from germline; a read error may be responsible.

A modified ARM-PCR protocol with three rounds of nested PCR amplified TCRbeta. MiXCR, run by TCRdb on the multiplex PCR reads, gives a single entry per CDR3 protein. The sample has about 78,000 distinct CDR3 sequences, roughly 80% seen once. RNA was extracted from bulk tissue without any cell sorting. Newly diagnosed lung cancer patients had thoracic surgery in China, August–late 2014, without prior chemotherapy. This chain links TRBV12-3 or TRBV12-4 with TRBJ1-4; D gene unclear. Sequenced: lung tumor tissue. The TCR originated in a woman aged 50 to 65 with non-small cell lung cancer. The CDR3 sequence is CDSSLRGGLGEKLFF. Written as DNA, the CDR3 is TGTGACAGCAGCCTACGGGGTGGCTTGGGTGAAAAACTGTTTTTT.